The entry that follows covers one T cell receptor beta chain sequence. Seattle patients were enrolled while actively infected and followed longitudinally. The source of the sample is a study of blood T cell repertoires in COVID-19. The wider study: The United States, Italy and Spain supplied acute and convalescent COVID-19 samples.

Per the germline V gene, CDR1 is MDHEN and CDR2 is SYDVKM. The V and J ends lost 8 bases and 9 bases respectively, with 17 bases between them. This CDR3 has 14 residues. Study processing details: The assay estimated nucleated cells by amplifying reference gene primers. Clones were sequenced by immunoSEQ multiplex PCR, and TCRdb holds only the in-frame ones, with some missing. Clonal size and the V and J genes are those of that table, whereas D and trimming came from the DNA. The table records 250,000 to 350,000 clones, around 84% of them present only once. The V call is TRBV28, the J call TRBJ1-6; possibly TRBD1 for D (6 bases). Sample: peripheral blood. The origin of this receptor is a human donor with COVID-19, enrolled during active disease. The donor label of this sample is uncertain. Here the CDR3 reads CASRGGTSLSPLHF. The CDR3 region has the DNA TGTGCCAGCCGTGGGGGCACTTCCCTTTCACCCCTCCACTTT.